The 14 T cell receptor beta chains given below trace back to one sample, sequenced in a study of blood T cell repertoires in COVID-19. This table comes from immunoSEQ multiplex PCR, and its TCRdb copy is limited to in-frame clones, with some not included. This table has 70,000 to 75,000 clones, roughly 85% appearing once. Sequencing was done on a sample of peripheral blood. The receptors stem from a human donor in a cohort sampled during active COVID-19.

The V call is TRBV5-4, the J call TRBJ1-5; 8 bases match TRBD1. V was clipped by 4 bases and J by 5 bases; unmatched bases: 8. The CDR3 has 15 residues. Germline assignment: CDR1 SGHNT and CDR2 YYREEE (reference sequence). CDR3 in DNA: TGTGCCAGCAGCCTACAGGGGGTTACGGATCAGCCCCAGCATTTT. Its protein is CASSLQGVTDQPQHF.

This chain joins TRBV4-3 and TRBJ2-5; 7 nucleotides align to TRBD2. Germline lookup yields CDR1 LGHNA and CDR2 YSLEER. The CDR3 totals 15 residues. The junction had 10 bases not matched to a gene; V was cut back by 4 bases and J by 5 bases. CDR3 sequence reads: CASSPRWEGLETQYF. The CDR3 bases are TGCGCCAGCAGCCCCAGGTGGGAGGGGCTGGAGACCCAGTACTTC.

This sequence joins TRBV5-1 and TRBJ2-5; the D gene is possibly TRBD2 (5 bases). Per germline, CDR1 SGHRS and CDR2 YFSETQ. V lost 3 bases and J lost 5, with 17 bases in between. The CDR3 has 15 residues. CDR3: CASSWGADYLETQYF. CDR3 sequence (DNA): TGCGCCAGCAGCTGGGGAGCTGACTATCTCGAGACCCAGTACTTC. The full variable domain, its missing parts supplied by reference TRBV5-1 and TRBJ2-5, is KAGVTQTPRYLIKTRGQQVTLSCSPISGHRSVSWYQQTPGQGLQFLFEYFSETQRNKGNFPGRFSGRQFSNSRSEMNVSTLELGDSALYLCASSWGADYLETQYFGPGTRLLVL.

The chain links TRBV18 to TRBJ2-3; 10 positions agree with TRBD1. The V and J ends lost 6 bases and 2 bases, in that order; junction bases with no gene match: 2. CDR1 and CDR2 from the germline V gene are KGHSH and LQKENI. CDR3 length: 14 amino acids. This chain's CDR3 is CASSGTGATDTQYF. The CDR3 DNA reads TGTGCCAGCTCCGGGACAGGGGCCACAGATACGCAGTATTTT.

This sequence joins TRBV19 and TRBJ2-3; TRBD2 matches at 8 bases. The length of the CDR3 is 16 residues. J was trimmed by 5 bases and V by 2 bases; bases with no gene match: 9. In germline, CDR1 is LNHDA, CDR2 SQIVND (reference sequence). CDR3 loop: CASSIQLAGPGDTQYF. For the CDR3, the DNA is TGTGCCAGTAGTATACAATTAGCGGGGCCCGGAGATACGCAGTATTTT.

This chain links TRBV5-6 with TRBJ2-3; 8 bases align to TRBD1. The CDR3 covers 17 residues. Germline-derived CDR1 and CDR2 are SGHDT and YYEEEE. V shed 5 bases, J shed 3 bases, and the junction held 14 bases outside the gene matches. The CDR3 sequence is CASSLRTGTGLTDTQYF. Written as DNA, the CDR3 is TGTGCCAGCAGTTTGCGAACCGGGACAGGCCTTACAGATACGCAGTATTTT.

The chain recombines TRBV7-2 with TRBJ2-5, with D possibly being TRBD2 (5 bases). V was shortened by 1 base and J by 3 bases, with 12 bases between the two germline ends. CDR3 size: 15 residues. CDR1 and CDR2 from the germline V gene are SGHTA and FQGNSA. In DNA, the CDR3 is TGTGCCAGCAGCTTAGATGCTGAGGAGGAAGAGACCCAGTACTTC. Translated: CASSLDAEEEETQYF.

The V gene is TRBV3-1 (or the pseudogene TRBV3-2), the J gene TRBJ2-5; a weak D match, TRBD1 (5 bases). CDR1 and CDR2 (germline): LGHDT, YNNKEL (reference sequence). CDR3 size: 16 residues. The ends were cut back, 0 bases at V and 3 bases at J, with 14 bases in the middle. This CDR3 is CASSQERGQWKETQYF. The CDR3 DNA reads TGTGCCAGCAGCCAAGAGCGCGGACAATGGAAAGAGACCCAGTACTTC.

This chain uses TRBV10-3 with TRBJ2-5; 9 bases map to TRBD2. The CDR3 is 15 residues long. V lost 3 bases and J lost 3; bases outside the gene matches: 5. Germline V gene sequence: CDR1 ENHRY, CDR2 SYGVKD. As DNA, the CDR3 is TGTGCCATCAGTGATCTAGCGGGGTTAGAAGAGACCCAGTACTTC. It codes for CAISDLAGLEETQYF.

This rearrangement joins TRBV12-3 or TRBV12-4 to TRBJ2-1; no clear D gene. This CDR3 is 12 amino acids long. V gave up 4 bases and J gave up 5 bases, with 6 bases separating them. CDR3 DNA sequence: TGTGCCAGCAGTTCGCCAGACAATGAGCAGTTCTTC. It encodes CASSSPDNEQFF.

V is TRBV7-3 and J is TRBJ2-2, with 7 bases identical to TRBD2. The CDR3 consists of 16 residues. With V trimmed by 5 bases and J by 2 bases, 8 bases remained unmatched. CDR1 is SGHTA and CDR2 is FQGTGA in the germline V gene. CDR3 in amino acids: CASSRLAAGNTGELFF. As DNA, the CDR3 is TGTGCCAGCAGCCGCCTAGCGGCGGGTAACACCGGGGAGCTGTTTTTT.

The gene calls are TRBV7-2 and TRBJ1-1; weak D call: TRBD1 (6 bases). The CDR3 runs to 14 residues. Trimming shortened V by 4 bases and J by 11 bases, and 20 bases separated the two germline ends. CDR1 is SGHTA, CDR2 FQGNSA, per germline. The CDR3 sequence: CASSSRVGQGNAFF. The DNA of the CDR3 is TGTGCCAGCAGCTCAAGGGTTGGGCAGGGGAACGCTTTCTTT.

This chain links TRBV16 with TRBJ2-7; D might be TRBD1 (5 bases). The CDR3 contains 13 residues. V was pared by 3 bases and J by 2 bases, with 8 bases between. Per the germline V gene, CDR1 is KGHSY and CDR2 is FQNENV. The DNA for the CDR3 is TGTGCCAGCAGCCAGACAGTCGCCTACGAGCAGTACTTC. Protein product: CASSQTVAYEQYF.

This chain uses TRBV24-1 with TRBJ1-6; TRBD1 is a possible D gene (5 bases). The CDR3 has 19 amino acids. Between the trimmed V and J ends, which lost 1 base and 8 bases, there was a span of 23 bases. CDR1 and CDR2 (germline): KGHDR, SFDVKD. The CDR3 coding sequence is TGTGCCACCAGTGATTTACGGGGGGACGGACCCTTAGGGGATTCACCCCTCCACTTT. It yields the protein CATSDLRGDGPLGDSPLHF.